This T cell receptor (beta chain) was documented in a study of blood T cell repertoires in COVID-19. Study-wide background: The United States, Italy and Spain were the sources of the acute and convalescent COVID-19 samples. PBMCs, B-cell-depleted T cells, or T cells were the source of the cDNA or gDNA that made up the material.

Per the authors' pipeline: Estimated nucleated cell counts came from reference gene primer amplification. Sequencing used immunoSEQ multiplex PCR; TCRdb keeps in-frame clones, though not all of them. V and J calls and clone size are those listed in that table; D and trimming were worked out from the DNA. The table has a few hundred thousand clones, 70% to 90% seen once. Germline values: CDR1 SEHNR, CDR2 FQNEAQ (reference sequence). There are 13 residues in the CDR3. V was pared by 5 bases and J by 8 bases, with 6 bases of the junction left unmatched. This sequence joins TRBV7-9 and TRBJ1-2, with 9 bases fitting TRBD1. This clonotype originated in a man younger than 30 with active or convalescent COVID-19. Source material: peripheral blood. The CDR3 loop is CASSRGTGLGYTF. As DNA, the CDR3 is TGTGCCAGCAGCCGTGGGACAGGGTTAGGCTACACCTTC.